These 17 T cell receptor beta chains share one sample of origin, sequenced in a study of shared clonotypes between healthy human individuals. Some clones are missing from TCRdb's copy, which holds only in-frame ones; the method was immunoSEQ multiplex PCR. Of some 1 million clones listed, 65% to 75% are singletons. The specimen sequenced was memory CD4+ T cells sorted from blood. Subset here: CD45RA-negative fraction. These receptors all stem from a man aged 18 to 35 in good health.

CDR3 in amino acids: CASSLGVGQEGNTEAFF. The CDR3 coding sequence is TGCGCCAGCAGCTTGGGGGTCGGACAGGAGGGGAACACTGAAGCTTTCTTT. The J gene is TRBJ1-1, the V gene TRBV5-1; 7 bases map to TRBD1. Unmatched junction bases numbered 9, after V lost 0 bases and J lost 1 base. The germline gives CDR1 SGHRS, CDR2 YFSETQ. The CDR3 extends over 17 amino acids.

V is TRBV2 and J is TRBJ2-1, with 8 bases that match TRBD1. There are 14 residues in the CDR3. Germline-derived CDR1 and CDR2 are SNHLY and FYNNEI. The V gene end was trimmed by 7 bases and the J gene end by 4 bases; junction bases not matched to a gene: 6. CDR3 sequence reads: CASTRTGIYNEQFF. The DNA of the CDR3 is TGTGCCAGCACCAGGACAGGGATTTACAATGAGCAGTTCTTC.

The chain links TRBV21-1 to TRBJ1-2; no DNA check was done on the table's D call, TRBD1. TRBV21-1 is annotated as a pseudogene. This CDR3 contains 13 residues. The CDR3 DNA reads as TGTGCCAGCAGAGTGGACAGGGACTATGGCTACACCTTC. Translated, it gives CASRVDRDYGYTF.

This clone has only a few counts. The V gene is TRBV27, the J gene TRBJ2-3; D unresolved. The CDR3 is 13 residues long. Trimming pared 3 bases from V and 4 bases from J, leaving 8 bases between. Germline values: CDR1 MNHEY, CDR2 SMNVEV (reference sequence). CDR3 sequence reads: CASSFPVPDTQYF. The CDR3 DNA is TGTGCCAGCAGTTTCCCCGTCCCAGATACGCAGTATTTT.

This chain uses TRBV19 with TRBJ2-3; TRBD2 is a possible D gene (5 bases). Germline V gene sequence: CDR1 LNHDA, CDR2 SQIVND (reference sequence). This CDR3 spans 17 amino acids. With 3 bases removed from V and 0 bases from J, the gap between germline ends came to 16 bases. CDR3 bases: TGTGCCAGTAGTATCCTCGGGTTGGGCGGGAGCACAGATACGCAGTATTTT. Translating gives CASSILGLGGSTDTQYF.

The rearrangement uses TRBV6-6 and TRBJ2-7; D remains ambiguous. The CDR3 sequence is 13 residues long. Trimming cost V 6 bases and J 0 bases, with 9 bases left between them. CDR1 is MNHNY, CDR2 SVGAGI, per germline (reference sequence). The CDR3 is CASRTPSSYEQYF. CDR3 DNA: TGTGCCAGCAGGACTCCTAGCTCCTACGAGCAGTACTTC.

A note on this clone: Within the sample, other DNA sequences also encode this same CDR3. The chain is built from TRBV10-3 and TRBJ2-7, with a tentative D call TRBD1 (6 bases). In germline, CDR1 is ENHRY, CDR2 SYGVKD. The V gene lost 4 bases and the J gene lost 4 bases, with 11 bases spanning the gap. The CDR3 consists of 13 residues. CDR3 DNA sequence: TGTGCCATCAGTGGGGGGCAGGGATACGAGCAGTACTTC. As protein: CAISGGQGYEQYF.

The chain combines TRBV9 with TRBJ1-3; maybe TRBD1 (6 bases). Trimming stripped 3 bases from V and 0 bases from J, with 10 bases between. The CDR3 has 15 residues. The germline gives CDR1 SGDLS, CDR2 YYNGEE. CDR3 protein: CASSDMTGSGNTIYF. The CDR3 coding sequence is TGTGCCAGCAGCGACATGACAGGCTCTGGAAACACCATATATTTT.

The chain has TRBV4-3 and TRBJ1-2, with 7 bases identical to TRBD1. CDR3 length equals 15 residues. Germline values: CDR1 LGHNA, CDR2 YSLEER. V lost 1 base, J lost 5 bases, and 7 bases stayed unmatched. CDR3 in DNA: TGCGCCAGCAGCCAAGGTCTACAGGGGATTTATGGCTACACCTTC. Translated, it gives CASSQGLQGIYGYTF.

The rearrangement joins TRBV25-1 to TRBJ1-4; no firm D call. Per germline, CDR1 MGHDK and CDR2 SYGVNS. Deletions cut 0 bases from V and 3 bases from J, with 11 bases between. The CDR3 contains 16 residues. The CDR3 DNA follows: TGTGCCAGCAGTGAATATACCTTAGCGGCTAATGAAAAACTGTTTTTT. Translated, it gives CASSEYTLAANEKLFF.

With respect to this clone: At the DNA level, this CDR3 is encoded by other sequences in the same sample as well. The genes are TRBV20-1 and TRBJ2-7; D remains ambiguous. Trimming removed 3 bases from V and 0 bases from J, with 3 bases in between. The CDR3 extends over 11 amino acids. From germline, CDR1 is DFQATT and CDR2 SNEGSKA (reference sequence). The DNA of the CDR3 is TGCAGTGCTAGTCTCTCCTACGAGCAGTACTTC. Translation: CSASLSYEQYF.

This chain links TRBV27 with TRBJ2-7; a weak D match, TRBD2 (5 bases). The CDR3 runs 14 residues. V was trimmed by 5 bases and J by 2 bases, leaving 13 bases between them. Germline lookup yields CDR1 MNHEY and CDR2 SMNVEV (reference sequence). Here the CDR3 DNA reads TGTGCCAGCAGTCTTGGACGGGGAACCTACGAGCAGTACTTC. Translation gives CASSLGRGTYEQYF.

For the CDR3, the DNA is TGTGCCAGCTCACCACGGGCAAGCTCTGGAAACACCATATATTTT. Protein sequence: CASSPRASSGNTIYF. The V and J genes are TRBV18 and TRBJ1-3; D is uncertain. The ends were cut back, 1 base at V and 0 bases at J, with 7 bases in the middle. Germline CDR1 is KGHSH and CDR2 is LQKENI. The CDR3 contains 15 residues.

Here the CDR3 reads CASSESHVASGDNEQFF. The CDR3 DNA is TGTGCCAGCAGTGAATCCCATGTGGCGTCAGGGGACAATGAGCAGTTCTTC. V and J are TRBV6-1 and TRBJ2-1; perhaps TRBD1 as D (6 bases). CDR1 and CDR2 (germline): MNHNS, SASEGT. V lost 2 bases and J 5 bases, leaving 19 bases between the germline ends. This CDR3 region has 17 residues.

This clone was detected once. The chain has TRBV30 and TRBJ1-2; D gene unclear. Germline assignment: CDR1 GTSNPN and CDR2 SVGIG (reference sequence). V lost 2 bases, J lost 2 bases, and 9 bases lay in between. The CDR3 spans 13 residues. The CDR3 region is CAWSRDGNYGYTF. CDR3 bases: TGTGCCTGGAGTCGGGATGGGAACTATGGCTACACCTTC.

This chain uses TRBV6-1 with TRBJ1-1; the D gene is possibly TRBD1 (5 bases). This CDR3 has 13 residues. Germline assignment: CDR1 MNHNS and CDR2 SASEGT. Trimming took off 6 bases at V and 5 bases at J, with 13 bases between the two ends. CDR3 bases: TGTGCCAGCAGCCCCCAGGGTGGTACTGAAGCTTTCTTT. Protein: CASSPQGGTEAFF.

CDR3 in DNA: TGCAGCGTTAATACAGGCGTAAAAGCTTTCTTT. Protein product: CSVNTGVKAFF. The gene calls are TRBV29-1 and TRBJ1-1; maybe TRBD1 (5 bases). Germline V lookup: CDR1 SQVTM, CDR2 ANQGSEA. V was cut by 5 bases and J by 9 bases, with 13 bases left in between. The CDR3 runs 11 residues.